This record covers a single TCR beta chain. Two negative PCRs, clearance, or symptom resolution were required of recovered Cohort 3 donors. In the source study's methods: Quantification of nucleated cells was approximated via reference gene primer amplification. Only in-frame clones appear in the TCRdb table, and some are missing; sequencing was by immunoSEQ multiplex PCR. V and J calls and clone size are copied from that table; D and trimming were computed from the DNA. This table has over 150,000 clones, 84% appearing once. This CDR3 has 15 residues. Germline loops: CDR1 SGHNT, CDR2 YYREEE (reference sequence). V lost 1 base and J lost 2; bases outside the gene matches: 3. These data originate in a study of blood T cell repertoires in COVID-19. On the study more broadly: The study drew acute and convalescent COVID-19 samples from the United States, Italy and Spain. T cells, B-cell-depleted T cells, or PBMCs supplied cDNA or gDNA.

Material for sequencing was PBMCs or T cells enriched from blood (not recorded which). This TCR derives from a middle-aged man who had recovered from COVID-19. The chain joins TRBV5-4 to TRBJ2-7, with TRBD2 identical over 10 bases. CDR3 protein: CASSLQREGAYEQYF. CDR3 coding DNA: TGTGCCAGCAGCTTGCAGCGGGAGGGGGCCTACGAGCAGTACTTC.